The present entry profiles one T cell receptor (beta chain) with its context. These data belong to a study of blood T cell repertoires in COVID-19. Study-wide background: Specimens from acute and convalescent COVID-19 originated in the United States, Italy and Spain. PBMCs, B-cell-depleted T cells, or T cells were the source of the cDNA or gDNA that made up the material.

The CDR3 has 11 amino acids. Looked up from germline, CDR1 is GTSNPN and CDR2 is SVGIG (reference sequence). Trimming took off 2 bases at V and 7 bases at J, with 8 bases between the two ends. Authors' processing steps: Amplification with reference gene primers provided the estimates of nucleated cell counts. Generated by immunoSEQ multiplex PCR, the TCRdb table keeps only in-frame clones and is missing some. V and J calls and clone size come straight from that table; D and trimming were deduced from the DNA. The table shows 150,000 to 200,000 clones, with around 83% occurring only once. Patients of the Seattle cohort, enrolled during active infection, were followed longitudinally.

The clonotype originates from a woman in her sixties or seventies with COVID-19, enrolled during active disease. The sequencing input was peripheral blood. This rearrangement joins TRBV30 to TRBJ1-1; no definite D call. The CDR3 DNA sequence: TGTGCCTGGAGTCTCGGAGTTGAAGCTTTCTTT. As protein: CAWSLGVEAFF.